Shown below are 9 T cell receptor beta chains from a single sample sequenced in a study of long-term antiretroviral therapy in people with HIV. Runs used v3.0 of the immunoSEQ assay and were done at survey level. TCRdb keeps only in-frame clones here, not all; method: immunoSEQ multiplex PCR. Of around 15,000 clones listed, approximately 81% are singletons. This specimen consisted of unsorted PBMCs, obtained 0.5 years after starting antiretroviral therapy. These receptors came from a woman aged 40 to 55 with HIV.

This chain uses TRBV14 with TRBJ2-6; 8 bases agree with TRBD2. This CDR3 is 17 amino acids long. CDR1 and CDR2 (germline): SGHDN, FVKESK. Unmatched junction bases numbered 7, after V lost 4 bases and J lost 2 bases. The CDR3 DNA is TGTGCCAGCAGCCCGTCAGCGGGAGTCCCTGGGGCCAACGTCCTGACTTTC. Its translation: CASSPSAGVPGANVLTF.

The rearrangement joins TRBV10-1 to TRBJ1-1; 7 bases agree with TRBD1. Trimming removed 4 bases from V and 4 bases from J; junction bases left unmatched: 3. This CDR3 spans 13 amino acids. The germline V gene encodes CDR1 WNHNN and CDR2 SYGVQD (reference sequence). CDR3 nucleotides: TGCGCCAGCAGTGGGACAGGAGGCACTGAAGCTTTCTTT. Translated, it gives CASSGTGGTEAFF.

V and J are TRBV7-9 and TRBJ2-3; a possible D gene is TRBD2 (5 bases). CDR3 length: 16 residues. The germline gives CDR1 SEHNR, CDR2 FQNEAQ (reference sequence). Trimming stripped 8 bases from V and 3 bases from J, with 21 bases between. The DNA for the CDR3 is TGTGCCAGCTCCTTGTGGGGAAGTAGCGAGACAGATACGCAGTATTTT. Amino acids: CASSLWGSSETDTQYF.

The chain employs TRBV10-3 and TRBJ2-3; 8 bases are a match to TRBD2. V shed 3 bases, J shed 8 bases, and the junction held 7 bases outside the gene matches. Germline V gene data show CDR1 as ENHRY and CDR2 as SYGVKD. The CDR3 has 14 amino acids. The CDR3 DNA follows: TGTGCCATCAGTGATTCGGGAGGGGGAACTACGCAGTATTTT. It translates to CAISDSGGGTTQYF.

CDR3 protein: CASSLAAGIQETQYF. The CDR3 DNA follows: TGTGCCAGCAGCTTAGCGGCGGGTATCCAAGAGACCCAGTACTTC. The V call is TRBV7-7, the J call TRBJ2-5, with D possibly being TRBD2 (5 bases). The germline CDR1 and CDR2 sequences are SSHAT and FNYEAQ (reference sequence). V was pared by 0 bases and J by 1 base, with 9 bases between. CDR3 length equals 15 residues.

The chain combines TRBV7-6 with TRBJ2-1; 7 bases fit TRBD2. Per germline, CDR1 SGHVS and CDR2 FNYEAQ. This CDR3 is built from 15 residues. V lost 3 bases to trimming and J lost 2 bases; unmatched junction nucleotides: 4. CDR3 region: CASSLTGGPYNEQFF. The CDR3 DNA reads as TGTGCCAGCAGCTTGACGGGAGGTCCCTACAATGAGCAGTTCTTC.

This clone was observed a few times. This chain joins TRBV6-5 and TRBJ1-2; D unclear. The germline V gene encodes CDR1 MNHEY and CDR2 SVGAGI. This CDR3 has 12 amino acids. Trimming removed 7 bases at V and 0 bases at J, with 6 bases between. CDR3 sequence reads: CASKGSNYGYTF. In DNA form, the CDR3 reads TGTGCCAGCAAGGGCTCTAACTATGGCTACACCTTC.

As DNA, the CDR3 is TGTGCCAGCAGCACCGGGACTAGCGGGACAGATACGCAGTATTTT. Translated, it gives CASSTGTSGTDTQYF. The V gene is TRBV11-3, the J gene TRBJ2-3; 12 positions agree with TRBD2. V dropped 5 bases and J dropped 3; count of bases not matched to a gene: 3. Germline V gene sequence: CDR1 SGHNT, CDR2 YENEEA. The CDR3 consists of 15 residues.

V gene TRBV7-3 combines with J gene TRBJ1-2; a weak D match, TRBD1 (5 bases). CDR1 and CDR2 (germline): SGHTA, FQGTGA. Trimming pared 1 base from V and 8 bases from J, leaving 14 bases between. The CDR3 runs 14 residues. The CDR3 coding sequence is TGTGCCAGCAGCTTAAATCCAGGGCCAAGCGGCTACACCTTC. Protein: CASSLNPGPSGYTF.